Given below is one T cell receptor (beta chain) in context. This sample is part of a study of Graves' ophthalmopathy and Graves' hyperthyroidism. This CDR3 has 16 residues. Germline CDR1 and CDR2: MNHEY and SVGEGT. With 4 bases removed from V and 4 bases from J, the gap between germline ends came to 17 bases. RNA transcripts served as template for amplifying TCR beta CDR3 sequences. RT-PCR was first run with HTBI primers, then multiplex PCR in a second round. Each CDR3 protein is one row after TCRdb ran MiXCR on the multiplex PCR reads. This sample has 340,000 or so distinct CDR3 sequences, with roughly a sixth found just once.

The sample was peripheral blood. The TCR originated in an adult man with Graves' ophthalmopathy. The chain recombines TRBV6-2 or TRBV6-3 with TRBJ1-5; the D gene is possibly TRBD1 (5 bases). CDR3 region: CASSSGRGLRNQPQHF. CDR3 coding DNA: TGTGCCAGCAGTTCGGGACGAGGCTTGCGGAATCAGCCCCAGCATTTT.